These T cell receptor beta chains were read from a single sample in a study of blood T cell repertoires in COVID-19. Sequencing was performed with immunoSEQ multiplex PCR; in TCRdb, only in-frame clones are kept and a portion is missing. The sample shows 360,000 or so clones, around nine tenths of them seen only once. The specimen sequenced was PBMCs or T cells enriched from blood (not recorded which). The source of these receptors is a woman aged 25-40 years who had been exposed to COVID-19. Both conserved end residues are part of each CDR3. Size is stated for part of the rows, as once, few or many counts, or as a class when the clone is expanded.

abundance: NA; v_gene: TRBV28; j_gene: TRBJ2-7; CDR3aa: CASNTAGTGGFEQYF
abundance: NA; v_gene: TRBV29-1; j_gene: TRBJ2-5; CDR3aa: CSVGSPQYF
abundance: NA; v_gene: TRBV9; j_gene: TRBJ1-3; CDR3aa: CASSARASGVGNTIYF
abundance: NA; v_gene: TRBV5-8; j_gene: TRBJ2-1; CDR3aa: CASSFHPSDSPYNEQFF
abundance: NA; v_gene: TRBV19; j_gene: TRBJ2-2; CDR3aa: CASSIPSEGLAVSTGELFF
abundance: NA; v_gene: TRBV29-1; j_gene: TRBJ2-1; CDR3aa: CSGLAGAAGEQFF
abundance: few; v_gene: TRBV10-3; j_gene: TRBJ1-3; CDR3aa: CAISDYSRGSGNTIYF
abundance: once; v_gene: TRBV19; j_gene: TRBJ1-5; CDR3aa: CASTQQDNSNQPQHF
abundance: NA; v_gene: TRBV27; j_gene: TRBJ1-5; CDR3aa: CASSSQGVVGNQPQHF
abundance: NA; v_gene: TRBV7-2; j_gene: TRBJ2-2; CDR3aa: CASSFGGRAVGELFF
abundance: NA; v_gene: TRBV11-2; j_gene: TRBJ2-2; CDR3aa: CASSVMGGIGPGELFF
abundance: NA; v_gene: TRBV5-1; j_gene: TRBJ2-5; CDR3aa: CASSLSGSSKETQYF
abundance: NA; v_gene: TRBV2; j_gene: TRBJ2-1; CDR3aa: CASSEIFGSGGRQFF
abundance: NA; v_gene: TRBV7-9; j_gene: TRBJ2-1; CDR3aa: CASSTLLWEGGEQFF
abundance: NA; v_gene: TRBV5-1; j_gene: TRBJ2-7; CDR3aa: CATRPGSSYEQYF
abundance: NA; v_gene: TRBV10-1; j_gene: TRBJ2-1; CDR3aa: CASSHVNEQFF
abundance: NA; v_gene: TRBV2; j_gene: TRBJ2-7; CDR3aa: CASSDIGTGLLHYEQYF
abundance: NA; v_gene: TRBV25-1; j_gene: TRBJ1-2; CDR3aa: CATREGSVDGYTF
abundance: NA; v_gene: TRBV18; j_gene: TRBJ2-2; CDR3aa: CASSPQSGGNTGELFF
abundance: NA; v_gene: TRBV6-1; j_gene: TRBJ2-1; CDR3aa: CASSEFPPRVAGDSNEQFF
abundance: NA; v_gene: TRBV27; j_gene: TRBJ1-5; CDR3aa: CASSPQAGSNQPQHF
abundance: NA; v_gene: TRBV10-1; j_gene: TRBJ1-1; CDR3aa: CASGPGQATEAFF
abundance: NA; v_gene: TRBV4-2; j_gene: TRBJ2-7; CDR3aa: CASSQEQLAGGGYEQYF
abundance: NA; v_gene: TRBV29-1; j_gene: TRBJ1-1; CDR3aa: CSVRGQANTEAFF
abundance: NA; v_gene: TRBV19; j_gene: TRBJ2-7; CDR3aa: CATADRVDFEQYF
abundance: NA; v_gene: TRBV28; j_gene: TRBJ2-1; CDR3aa: CASSLSADLSNEQFF
abundance: NA; v_gene: TRBV7-9; j_gene: TRBJ2-1; CDR3aa: CASSPRRLAGIYNEQFF
abundance: few; v_gene: TRBV7-2; j_gene: TRBJ2-3; CDR3aa: CASSLVAVTQYF
abundance: NA; v_gene: TRBV6-5; j_gene: TRBJ2-5; CDR3aa: CASSYRDRGETQYF
abundance: NA; v_gene: TRBV5-4; j_gene: TRBJ2-3; CDR3aa: CASSSDSAGFHTQYF
abundance: NA; v_gene: TRBV7-9; j_gene: TRBJ2-3; CDR3aa: CASSLEGRNTQYF
abundance: NA; v_gene: TRBV7-3; j_gene: TRBJ2-1; CDR3aa: CASSLEGLAGFSYNEQFF
abundance: NA; v_gene: TRBV7-2; j_gene: TRBJ2-6; CDR3aa: CASRPGGGSGANVLTF
abundance: NA; v_gene: TRBV18; j_gene: TRBJ1-5; CDR3aa: CASSQGDQPQHF
abundance: NA; v_gene: TRBV5-1; j_gene: TRBJ2-7; CDR3aa: CASSLLAGSSYEQYF
abundance: few; v_gene: TRBV30; j_gene: TRBJ2-1; CDR3aa: CAWSRQGLAGGESYNEQFF
abundance: NA; v_gene: TRBV5-4; j_gene: TRBJ2-3; CDR3aa: CASSLGGASGMADTQYF
abundance: NA; v_gene: TRBV7-2; j_gene: TRBJ1-5; CDR3aa: CASSLTTTDQPQHF
abundance: NA; v_gene: TRBV5-1; j_gene: TRBJ2-3; CDR3aa: CASSLGQGADTQYF
abundance: NA; v_gene: TRBV5-8; j_gene: TRBJ2-3; CDR3aa: CASSLIFRLADSTDTQYF
abundance: NA; v_gene: TRBV10-1; j_gene: TRBJ1-1; CDR3aa: CASSEGTGGTEAFF
abundance: NA; v_gene: TRBV18; j_gene: TRBJ2-2; CDR3aa: CASSPGTSVAGELFF
abundance: NA; v_gene: TRBV28; j_gene: TRBJ2-7; CDR3aa: CASSLGQGGYEQYF
abundance: few; v_gene: TRBV6-5; j_gene: TRBJ1-2; CDR3aa: CASSRDRGLYGYTF
abundance: NA; v_gene: TRBV14; j_gene: TRBJ2-1; CDR3aa: CASSQDFSVFNEQFF
abundance: NA; v_gene: TRBV19; j_gene: TRBJ1-5; CDR3aa: CASSILNTHQPQHF
abundance: NA; v_gene: TRBV10-3; j_gene: TRBJ2-5; CDR3aa: CAISDRGSETQYF
abundance: NA; v_gene: TRBV6-1; j_gene: TRBJ2-1; CDR3aa: CASSELLQDAYNEQFF
abundance: NA; v_gene: TRBV15; j_gene: TRBJ1-3; CDR3aa: CATSTRTGNSGNTIYF
abundance: many; v_gene: TRBV12-5; j_gene: TRBJ2-1; CDR3aa: CASGTGQGLANEQFF
abundance: once; v_gene: TRBV3-1/TRBV3-2; j_gene: TRBJ2-1; CDR3aa: CASSPQAGGYNEQFF
abundance: NA; v_gene: TRBV24-1; j_gene: TRBJ2-7; CDR3aa: CATSGGGFDEQYF
abundance: NA; v_gene: TRBV24-1; j_gene: TRBJ2-4; CDR3aa: CATSDATALAKNIQYF
abundance: NA; v_gene: TRBV11-1; j_gene: TRBJ2-1; CDR3aa: CASSLALAGDHNEQFF
abundance: NA; v_gene: TRBV5-5; j_gene: TRBJ2-7; CDR3aa: CASSSPRLAGGPLYF
abundance: NA; v_gene: TRBV18; j_gene: TRBJ1-5; CDR3aa: CASSRTGDFSSNQPQHF